The source of this T cell receptor (beta chain) is a study of cytomegalovirus exposure and HLA in healthy donors. The study's findings and limits: Most TCR sequences proved rare, with some public TCRs found in many donors.

The germline gives CDR1 MNHEY, CDR2 SVGAGI. This CDR3 region has 14 residues. The ends were cut back, 7 bases at V and 6 bases at J, with 18 bases in the middle. To note about this clone: Its antigen remains unidentified.

Method: immunoSEQ multiplex PCR; TCRdb's copy keeps in-frame clones and lacks some. The table shows 200,000 to 300,000 clones, with more than 75% occurring only once. The sample taken for sequencing was PBMCs. The sequence was collected from a woman aged 25 to 39 in good health and CMV-seropositive. The chain joins TRBV6-5 to TRBJ1-1; possibly TRBD1 for D (5 bases). DNA for the CDR3: TGTGCCAGCACACTGCGGACCGCCAGGGCTGAAGCTTTCTTT. It specifies CASTLRTARAEAFF.